The 30 T cell receptor beta chains reported below all come from one sample, sequenced in a study of graft-versus-host responses after intestinal transplantation. For these TCRs, the target antigens are not known. Profiled with immunoSEQ multiplex PCR; TCRdb holds only in-frame clones, not every one. The sample lists just over 70,000 clones; over 75% were seen once. Sequencing used unstimulated CD4+ T cells sorted from spleen or lymph node cells, obtained before transplant. All receptors come from a human donor who was the organ donor for an intestinal transplant.

This chain connects TRBV5-1 to TRBJ1-1; D is unresolved. The CDR3 runs 13 residues. Germline-derived CDR1 and CDR2 are SGHRS and YFSETQ. Trimming removed 2 bases from V and 0 bases from J, with 5 bases in between. CDR3 sequence reads: CASSLELNTEAFF. DNA for the CDR3: TGCGCCAGCAGCTTAGAGTTGAACACTGAAGCTTTCTTT.

The chain employs TRBV4-1 and TRBJ1-5; 10 bases map to TRBD1. Germline trimming cut 3 bases from V and 1 base from J; bases unmatched to any gene: 0. The CDR3 totals 15 residues. Germline CDR1 MGHRA, CDR2 YSYEKL. CDR3 amino acids: CASSQTGGSNQPQHF. For the CDR3, the DNA is TGCGCCAGCAGCCAGACAGGGGGCAGCAATCAGCCCCAGCATTTT.

The genes are TRBV2 and TRBJ1-1; D is unresolved. Trimming removed 5 bases from V and 11 bases from J, with 12 bases in between. Germline V CDR1 and CDR2: SNHLY, FYNNEI. The length of the CDR3 is 11 residues. CDR3 DNA: TGTGCCAGCAGTCAACAGCGGCGCGCTTTCTTT. The encoded protein is CASSQQRRAFF. Supplemented by reference TRBV2 and TRBJ1-1, the full variable domain reads EPEVTQTPSHQVTQMGQEVILRCVPISNHLYFYWYRQILGQKVEFLVSFYNNEISEKSEIFDDQFSVERPDGSNFTLKIRSTKLEDSAMYFCASSQQRRAFFGQGTRLTVV.

The chain has TRBV5-8 and TRBJ1-5, with D maybe TRBD1 (5 bases). Trimming left V 2 bases short and J 5 bases short, with 11 bases between. The CDR3 has 14 amino acids. Germline CDR1 is SGHTS and CDR2 is YDEGEE. CDR3 region: CASSFRQGYQPQHF. The CDR3 coding sequence is TGTGCCAGCAGCTTCCGGCAGGGCTATCAGCCCCAGCATTTT.

The chain links TRBV5-1 to TRBJ2-2; 7 nucleotides align to TRBD1. The CDR3 covers 15 residues. CDR1 and CDR2 (germline): SGHRS, YFSETQ. The ends lost 3 bases at V and 7 bases at J; junction bases unmatched: 9. The CDR3 DNA follows: TGCGCCAGCAGCTCGGGACAGAATATTGGCGGGGAGCTGTTTTTT. Translation: CASSSGQNIGGELFF.

The chain employs TRBV6-5 and TRBJ2-3; 14 bases are a match to TRBD2. The V segment lost 4 bases and the J segment 3 bases; nucleotides outside the gene matches: 3. Germline V gives CDR1 MNHEY, CDR2 SVGAGI. The CDR3 runs to 16 residues. DNA for the CDR3: TGTGCCAGCAGTTTCGGGACTAGCGGGGGAACAGATACGCAGTATTTT. It yields the protein CASSFGTSGGTDTQYF.

The V and J genes are TRBV7-8 and TRBJ1-2; TRBD1 aligns across 7 bases. With 3 bases clipped from V and 6 bases from J, the junction kept 7 bases outside the gene matches. This CDR3 contains 14 residues. Per germline, CDR1 SGHVS and CDR2 FQNEAQ. The CDR3 DNA follows: TGTGCCAGCAGCTTCGTCGAGGGGGCCCATGGCTACACCTTC. Translated: CASSFVEGAHGYTF.

This clone was detected once. The J gene is TRBJ1-1, the V gene TRBV5-6; TRBD1 matches at 7 bases. Germline V gene data show CDR1 as SGHDT and CDR2 as YYEEEE. The CDR3 has 15 residues. V shed 4 bases and J 7 bases; nucleotides not matched to a gene: 13. CDR3 residues: CASSRGQRTSIEAFF. The CDR3 nucleotides read TGTGCCAGCAGCAGGGGACAGAGAACCTCTATTGAAGCTTTCTTT.

This clone appeared a single time. A junction end diverges from the germline sequence, so it may reflect a read error. CDR3 DNA: TGTGCTAGCAGCTTTGTCCCCATCCAGGGGGGAACCGGGGAGCTGTTTTTT. This gives the protein CASSFVPIQGGTGELFF. The rearrangement uses TRBV7-7 and TRBJ2-2; possibly TRBD1 for D (7 bases). CDR3 length equals 17 residues. Germline CDR1 is SSHAT and CDR2 is FNYEAQ (reference sequence).

This sequence joins TRBV4-3 and TRBJ2-1, with D unresolved. The CDR3 has 15 residues. Germline CDR1 LGHNA, CDR2 YSLEER. The V end was cut by 1 base, the J end by 2 bases, with 9 bases between. CDR3 protein: CASSQGLVTYNEQFF. The CDR3 nucleotides are TGCGCCAGCAGCCAAGGTCTAGTTACCTACAATGAGCAGTTCTTC.

The chain couples TRBV10-3 to TRBJ1-2; TRBD1 aligns across 8 bases. Looked up from germline, CDR1 is ENHRY and CDR2 is SYGVKD. The CDR3 extends over 16 amino acids. Trimming cost V 4 bases and J 4 bases; bases outside gene matches: 11. CDR3 in amino acids: CAISAAGGTQSYGYTF. Written as DNA, the CDR3 is TGTGCCATCAGTGCGGCAGGGGGCACCCAAAGCTATGGCTACACCTTC.

The CDR3 spells CASSLFSGYF. CDR3 coding DNA: TGTGCCAGCAGCTTATTTTCAGGGTATTTT. This chain connects TRBV7-9 to TRBJ2-3; D is uncertain. Germline V gene lookup returns CDR1 SEHNR and CDR2 FQNEAQ (reference sequence). The CDR3 has 10 amino acids. V shed 2 bases and J shed 14 bases, with 8 bases lying between them.

This rearrangement joins TRBV5-6 to TRBJ2-1; 8 nucleotides line up with TRBD2. The CDR3 has 15 amino acids. Germline values: CDR1 SGHDT, CDR2 YYEEEE. V was pared by 3 bases and J by 7 bases, with 9 bases of the junction left unmatched. CDR3 nucleotides: TGTGCCAGCAGCTCCATCCAGCGGGGGCTGAATGAGCAGTTCTTC. This translates into CASSSIQRGLNEQFF.

The CDR3 sequence: CARNQIHPEQFF. The CDR3 bases are TGTGCCAGAAACCAAATACACCCTGAGCAGTTCTTC. This chain uses TRBV5-3 with TRBJ2-1; no firm D call. TRBV5-3 is given ORF status, its function remaining uncertain. Trimming pared 6 bases from V and 9 bases from J, leaving 13 bases between. This CDR3 comprises 12 residues.

V usage is TRBV15 and J usage is TRBJ2-7; no definite D call. The length of the CDR3 is 15 residues. CDR1 is LNHNV, CDR2 YYDKDF, per germline (reference sequence). V was pared by 1 base and J by 4 bases, with 14 bases between. The CDR3 reads CATSRGLSETYEQYV. The CDR3 bases are TGTGCCACCAGCAGAGGACTCTCTGAAACATACGAGCAGTACGTC.

The gene calls are TRBV10-2 and TRBJ2-5, with D possibly being TRBD2 (5 bases). The germline V gene has CDR1 WSHSY and CDR2 SAAADI. V lost 5 bases and J lost 5, with 9 bases in between. This CDR3 region has 12 residues. This CDR3 reads CASSSTGETQYF. The DNA for the CDR3 is TGCGCCAGCAGTTCCACGGGGGAGACCCAGTACTTC.

This clone has just a few counts. V and J are TRBV18 and TRBJ1-6; D is possibly TRBD1 (5 bases). Trimming left V 1 base short and J 7 bases short, with 11 bases between. CDR1 KGHSH and CDR2 LQKENI come from the germline V gene. CDR3 length: 15 residues. CDR3 coding DNA: TGTGCCAGCTCACCACTTCCAGGGTGGAATTCACCCCTCCACTTT. Its protein product is CASSPLPGWNSPLHF.

V gene TRBV2 combines with J gene TRBJ1-2; 10 nucleotides line up with TRBD1. The CDR3 has 12 amino acids. Germline assignment: CDR1 SNHLY and CDR2 FYNNEI. V trimming: 4 bases; J trimming: 8 bases; junction bases outside the gene matches: 1. The CDR3 nucleotides are TGTGCCAGCAGTGGGGACAGGGGCGGCTACACCTTC. This encodes CASSGDRGGYTF. Filled out from reference TRBV2 and TRBJ1-2, the complete variable domain reads EPEVTQTPSHQVTQMGQEVILRCVPISNHLYFYWYRQILGQKVEFLVSFYNNEISEKSEIFDDQFSVERPDGSNFTLKIRSTKLEDSAMYFCASSGDRGGYTFGSGTRLTVV.

The J gene is TRBJ2-2, the V gene TRBV30, with 8 bases matching TRBD2. Germline V lookup: CDR1 GTSNPN, CDR2 SVGIG (reference sequence). CDR3 size: 14 residues. With V trimmed by 4 bases and J by 6 bases, 7 bases remained unmatched. The CDR3 sequence is CAWTPRGGPGELFF. The CDR3 DNA reads as TGTGCCTGGACTCCCCGGGGGGGCCCCGGGGAGCTGTTTTTT.

V usage is TRBV6-5 and J usage is TRBJ2-1; TRBD1 is a possible D gene (5 bases). The V and J ends lost 3 bases and 5 bases respectively, with 17 bases between them. CDR1 and CDR2 from the germline V gene are MNHEY and SVGAGI. There are 16 residues in the CDR3. CDR3 nucleotide sequence: TGTGCCAGCAGTTATCGTCGTGGGGCCCACAACAATGAGCAGTTCTTC. This encodes CASSYRRGAHNNEQFF.

The chain carries TRBV10-1 and TRBJ1-6; 7 positions match TRBD1. CDR3 length: 15 amino acids. V gave up 4 bases and J gave up 7 bases; unmatched junction bases: 7. Germline-derived CDR1 and CDR2 are WNHNN and SYGVQD (reference sequence). The CDR3 DNA sequence: TGCGCCAGCAGTGCCGGCAGGGGGGCAAATTCACCCCTCCACTTT. Residues: CASSAGRGANSPLHF.

With regard to this clone: The junction does not match germline at one end; this may be a read error. J is TRBJ1-4 and V is TRBV28, with D possibly being TRBD1 (5 bases). CDR3 length equals 15 residues. Germline V gene sequence: CDR1 MDHEN, CDR2 SYDVKM. The DNA of the CDR3 is TGTGTCAGCAGTTTAGATACAGGCTCGAATGAAAAACTGTTTTTT. It specifies CVSSLDTGSNEKLFF.

The CDR3 here is CAWLRAGRGYGYTF. The CDR3 coding sequence is TGTGCCTGGCTAAGGGCGGGGAGAGGCTATGGCTACACCTTC. The chain joins TRBV30 to TRBJ1-2; no definite D call. V lost 5 bases, J lost 4 bases, and 17 bases lay in between. This CDR3 spans 14 amino acids. From germline, CDR1 is GTSNPN and CDR2 SVGIG (reference sequence).

CDR3 coding DNA: TGTGCCAGCAGCTTGAGGTTATTGGATACGCAGTATTTT. Translating gives CASSLRLLDTQYF. The rearrangement joins TRBV13 to TRBJ2-3; D gene ambiguous. V shed 3 bases and J shed 6 bases, with 10 bases lying between them. Germline V gene sequence: CDR1 PRHDT, CDR2 FYEKMQ (reference sequence). The CDR3 length is 13 residues.

V is TRBV5-4 and J is TRBJ1-5, with 9 bases identical to TRBD1. V lost 0 bases to trimming and J lost 3 bases; unmatched junction nucleotides: 1. The germline V gene encodes CDR1 SGHNT and CDR2 YYREEE (reference sequence). The CDR3 is 15 amino acids. The CDR3 protein is CASSLGTGANQPQHF. The CDR3 nucleotides are TGTGCCAGCAGCTTGGGGACAGGGGCCAATCAGCCCCAGCATTTT.

The chain employs TRBV9 and TRBJ2-5; TRBD2 matches at 11 bases. From germline, CDR1 is SGDLS and CDR2 YYNGEE. With 5 bases clipped from V and 2 bases from J, the junction kept 14 bases outside the gene matches. This CDR3 spans 18 amino acids. DNA for the CDR3: TGTGCCAGCAGTGAGGGGGTTACTAGCGGGGGTATTCAAGAGACCCAGTACTTC. The encoded protein is CASSEGVTSGGIQETQYF.

V is TRBV6-5 and J is TRBJ2-5, with TRBD2 identical over 7 bases. V shed 10 bases, J shed 9 bases, and the junction held 5 bases outside the gene matches. The germline CDR1 and CDR2 sequences are MNHEY and SVGAGI. CDR3 length: 10 amino acids. In DNA form, the CDR3 reads TGTGCCACCTGGGGAGGGGCCCAGTACTTC. Protein: CATWGGAQYF.

The V and J genes are TRBV6-4 and TRBJ2-7; TRBD2 aligns across 9 bases. Germline CDR1 MRHNA, CDR2 SNTAGT. The CDR3 contains 19 residues. V was pared by 0 bases and J by 2 bases, with 14 bases of the junction left unmatched. The CDR3 DNA follows: TGTGCCAGCAGTGACTCGAGGAGCCTAGCGGGGCTTACTACCTACGAGCAGTACGTC. This encodes CASSDSRSLAGLTTYEQYV.

The chain couples TRBV19 to TRBJ2-3; TRBD1 aligns across 7 bases. CDR3 length: 16 residues. V shed 3 bases, J shed 4 bases, and the junction held 10 bases outside the gene matches. The germline CDR1 and CDR2 sequences are LNHDA and SQIVND (reference sequence). In DNA, the CDR3 is TGTGCCAGTAGTATGCCCCGGGACAGTAGCGCAGATACGCAGTATTTT. This codes for CASSMPRDSSADTQYF.

The V gene is TRBV5-6, the J gene TRBJ1-1; D uncertain. V lost 3 bases and J 5 bases, leaving 26 bases between the germline ends. Per the germline V gene, CDR1 is SGHDT and CDR2 is YYEEEE. This CDR3 has 18 residues. CDR3 region: CASSSRLTGSPGGTEAFF. CDR3 nucleotides: TGTGCCAGCAGCTCCCGATTAACCGGGTCCCCCGGAGGGACTGAAGCTTTCTTT.